This T cell receptor beta chain originates from a study of cytomegalovirus exposure and HLA in healthy donors. Study conclusions and caveats: In a later analysis, TCR association rates varied by HLA locus: DRB1 most, HLA-C fewest.

In the case of this clone: Antigen specificity is unknown.

PCR involved 60 Vbeta and 13 Jbeta primers. TCRdb keeps only in-frame clones here, not all; method: immunoSEQ multiplex PCR. The table records 130,000 or so clones, approximately 9% of them present only once. The germline V gene has CDR1 SGHRS and CDR2 YFSETQ. The CDR3 is made up of 16 amino acids. V shed 1 base and J shed 0 bases, with 12 bases lying between them. The chain is built from TRBV5-1 and TRBJ2-3; D gene ambiguous. The TCR sequence derives from a woman aged 35 to 49 in good health and CMV-seropositive. Sample: PBMCs. The CDR3 reads CASSLLLAASTDTQYF. In DNA form, the CDR3 reads TGCGCCAGCAGCTTGCTTCTGGCCGCTAGCACAGATACGCAGTATTTT.